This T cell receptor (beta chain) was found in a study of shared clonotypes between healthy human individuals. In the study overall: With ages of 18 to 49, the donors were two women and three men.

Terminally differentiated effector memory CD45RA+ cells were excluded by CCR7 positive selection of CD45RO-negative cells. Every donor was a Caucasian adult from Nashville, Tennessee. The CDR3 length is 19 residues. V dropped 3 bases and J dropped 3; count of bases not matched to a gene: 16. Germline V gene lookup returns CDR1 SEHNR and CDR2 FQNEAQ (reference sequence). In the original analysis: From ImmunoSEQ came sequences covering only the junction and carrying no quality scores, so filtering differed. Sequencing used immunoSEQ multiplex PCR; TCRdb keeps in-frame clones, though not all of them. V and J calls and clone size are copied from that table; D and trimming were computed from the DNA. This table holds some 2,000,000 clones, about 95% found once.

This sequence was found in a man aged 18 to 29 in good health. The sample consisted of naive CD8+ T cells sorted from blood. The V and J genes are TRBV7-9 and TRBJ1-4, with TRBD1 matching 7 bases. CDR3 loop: CASSFSLPGRGDPNEKLFF. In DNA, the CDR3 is TGTGCCAGCAGCTTCAGCCTTCCAGGCAGGGGGGACCCTAATGAAAAACTGTTTTTT.